This T cell receptor (beta chain) appears in the sequencing data of a study of T cell repertoires in cytomegalovirus infection. At the level of the study: HLA-C-restricted CMV epitopes, recently identified, and well-studied HLA-B-restricted ones were used by the study. TCR beta signatures that were public indicated CMV infection and matching HLA type.

The CDR3 is 15 amino acids. Germline V gives CDR1 SEHNR, CDR2 FQNEAQ (reference sequence). Trimming took 1 base from V and 4 from J, leaving 14 bases between them. A note on this clonotype: Its antigen is unknown.

The study's findings and limits: HLA-C-restricted CMV-specific TCR beta clonotypes prevailed in the ex vivo response.

TCRdb re-called the reads through MiXCR, storing one row per CDR3 protein. The profile covers about 900,000 distinct CDR3 sequences, with roughly 30% appearing a single time and roughly 12% taken by the ten largest. Sequencing was performed on cultured CD8+ T cells from PBMCs, taken from culture after CMV antigen stimulation. The TCR comes from a human donor in good health (CMV status not recorded). Some clones in this sample may be carry-over from other donors' samples. This chain joins TRBV7-9 and TRBJ2-7; D ambiguous. Here the CDR3 DNA reads TGTGCCAGCAGCTTAGGTGAGAACTTCCAATACGAGCAGTACTTC. Its translation is CASSLGENFQYEQYF.